These 8 T cell receptor beta chains originate from one sample sequenced in a study of T cell changes during pregnancy in multiple sclerosis. Using immunoSEQ multiplex PCR, the repertoire was profiled, and TCRdb retains in-frame clones only, with some absent. The sample contains tens of thousands of clones, just over 90% of which appear only once. Sequenced here: peripheral blood, sampled after pregnancy. These receptors were obtained from a female donor with multiple sclerosis, enrolled in a pregnancy study.

The V and J genes are TRBV4-2 and TRBJ2-7; D possibly corresponds to TRBD1 (6 bases). Germline assignment: CDR1 LGHNA and CDR2 YNFKEQ. The CDR3 covers 16 residues. V shed 0 bases and J shed 3 bases, with 15 bases lying between them. The CDR3: CASSQDRDTTYYEQYF. CDR3 coding DNA: TGTGCCAGCAGCCAAGATCGGGACACTACTTACTACGAGCAGTACTTC.

J is TRBJ1-2 and V is TRBV27; 12 bases agree with TRBD1. Germline V CDR1 and CDR2: MNHEY, SMNVEV (reference sequence). This CDR3 has 15 residues. V lost 6 bases, J lost 4 bases, and 6 bases stayed unmatched. The CDR3 DNA is TGTGCCAGCAGGGGGGGGACAGGGGGCTTCTATGGCTACACCTTC. It yields the protein CASRGGTGGFYGYTF.

The chain combines TRBV29-1 with TRBJ2-1; TRBD2 matches at 8 bases. CDR1 SQVTM and CDR2 ANQGSEA come from the germline V gene. V was clipped by 0 bases and J by 6 bases; unmatched bases: 7. The length of the CDR3 is 15 residues. The CDR3 here is CSVEDNPGTSNEQFF. The CDR3, as DNA: TGCAGCGTTGAAGATAATCCCGGGACTAGCAATGAGCAGTTCTTC.

The chain combines TRBV9 with TRBJ2-7; 7 nucleotides line up with TRBD2. Trimming removed 0 bases from V and 2 bases from J; junction bases left unmatched: 17. The germline gives CDR1 SGDLS, CDR2 YYNGEE. The CDR3 has 19 amino acids. CDR3 sequence (DNA): TGTGCCAGCAGCGTAGCTAGTTCGTGGGGCGGGAGTGAGACCTACGAGCAGTACTTC. Translating gives CASSVASSWGGSETYEQYF.

The V and J genes are TRBV29-1 and TRBJ2-1, with TRBD2 matching 10 bases. CDR1 is SQVTM and CDR2 is ANQGSEA in the germline V gene. The junction had 4 bases not matched to a gene; V was cut back by 0 bases and J by 8 bases. The CDR3 loop spans 14 amino acids. The DNA for the CDR3 is TGCAGCGTTGAAGAGGCTAGCGGGAGACATGAGCAGTTCTTC. Translating it yields CSVEEASGRHEQFF.

The chain has TRBV5-1 and TRBJ1-2, with a possible D match to TRBD1 (6 bases). This CDR3 has 13 amino acids. Germline-derived CDR1 and CDR2 are SGHRS and YFSETQ. The germline V and J ends were trimmed by 7 bases and 8 bases, with 18 bases remaining between them. This chain's CDR3 is CASSLQGSEGYTF. Here the CDR3 DNA reads TGCGCCAGCTCCCTACAGGGATCTGAAGGCTACACCTTC.

In nucleotides, the CDR3 is TGTGCCAGCAGTTACAAGCGGGATTCCTACAATGAGCAGTTCTTC. Translated: CASSYKRDSYNEQFF. The rearrangement links TRBV6-6 to TRBJ2-1; 7 bases match TRBD2. From germline, CDR1 is MNHNY and CDR2 SVGAGI (reference sequence). The V segment lost 2 bases and the J segment 1 base; nucleotides outside the gene matches: 2. This CDR3 has 15 amino acids.

This clone was seen a few times. The V gene is TRBV6-5, the J gene TRBJ1-1; 7 bases agree with TRBD1. The length of the CDR3 is 12 residues. Trimming cost V 6 bases and J 8 bases; bases outside gene matches: 6. The germline V gene encodes CDR1 MNHEY and CDR2 SVGAGI. The CDR3 bases are TGTGCCAGCAGGCGGACAGGTGCCGAAGCTTTCTTT. This gives the protein CASRRTGAEAFF.